This is a list of T cell receptor beta chains from one sample in a study of blood T cell repertoires in COVID-19. Assay: immunoSEQ multiplex PCR; the TCRdb copy retains only in-frame clones and omits some. The table has fewer than 200,000 clones, roughly 80% seen once. Sequenced material: PBMCs or T cells enriched from blood (not recorded which). Receptor source: a woman between 45 and 60 years old who had recovered from COVID-19. The CDR3 runs from the conserved cysteine through the conserved F or W. Each record gives: J gene, clone size, D gene, V gene, CDR3 protein, CDR3 DNA. The D gene is left open where the match is weak. Size tells how often a clone was seen (once, few, many) or the class of an expanded clone, and some rows leave it out.

>TRBJ2-1|NA|NA|TRBV9
CASSADSGAYNEQFF
TGTGCCAGCAGCGCAGATAGCGGAGCCTACAATGAGCAGTTCTTC
>TRBJ2-5|few|NA|TRBV19
CASSIMETQYF
TGTGCCAGTAGTATCATGGAGACCCAGTACTTC
>TRBJ2-2|NA|TRBD2|TRBV7-2
CASSPQSGSGGELFF
TGTGCCAGCAGTCCCCAGAGCGGGAGTGGCGGGGAGCTGTTTTTT
>TRBJ2-3|NA|NA|TRBV29-1
CSVEDGRGTDTQYF
TGCAGCGTTGAAGACGGGAGAGGCACAGATACGCAGTATTTT
>TRBJ1-5|few|NA|TRBV5-5
CASRRQSSGNQPQHF
TGTGCCAGCAGGCGACAGTCCTCCGGCAATCAGCCCCAGCATTTT
>TRBJ1-1|NA|NA|TRBV7-6
CASGWTVNTEAFF
TGTGCCAGCGGCTGGACAGTGAACACTGAAGCTTTCTTT
>TRBJ1-2|NA|TRBD1|TRBV4-3
CASSQGTGEGGYTF
TGCGCCAGCAGCCAAGGGACAGGAGAAGGCGGCTACACCTTC
>TRBJ2-1|NA|NA|TRBV4-3
CASSQVGGIKYNEQFF
TGCGCCAGCAGCCAAGTCGGCGGGATTAAGTACAATGAGCAGTTCTTC
>TRBJ2-3|NA|NA|TRBV28
CASSLSSQTTDTQYF
TGTGCCAGCAGTTTAAGCTCCCAAACCACAGATACGCAGTATTTT
>TRBJ1-2|once|NA|TRBV7-9
CASSVGQFNYGYTF
TGTGCCAGCAGCGTGGGACAATTTAACTATGGCTACACCTTC
>TRBJ1-1|few|TRBD1|TRBV14
CASSGQGNTEAFF
TGTGCCAGCAGCGGACAGGGAAACACTGAAGCTTTCTTT
>TRBJ1-2|NA|TRBD1|TRBV6-5
CASRAGTEGYTF
TGTGCCAGCAGGGCCGGGACAGAGGGCTACACCTTC
>TRBJ2-3|NA|NA|TRBV9
CASSVVDTDTQYF
TGTGCCAGCAGCGTAGTAGACACAGATACGCAGTATTTT
>TRBJ2-2|NA|NA|TRBV29-1
CSVGHSNTGELFF
TGCAGCGTTGGTCACTCGAACACCGGGGAGCTGTTTTTT
>TRBJ1-2|NA|TRBD1|TRBV7-8
CASSRPTGYGYTF
TGTGCCAGCAGCCGACCGACAGGGTATGGCTACACCTTC
>TRBJ2-1|NA|TRBD2|TRBV10-3
CAITGTSMNEQFF
TGTGCCATCACCGGGACTAGTATGAATGAGCAGTTCTTC
>TRBJ2-3|once|NA|TRBV3-1/TRBV3-2
CASSPMRRTDTQYF
TGTGCCAGCAGCCCTATGCGGCGCACAGATACGCAGTATTTT
>TRBJ1-1|once|TRBD1|TRBV6-5
CATIRQGNTEAFF
TGTGCCACCATAAGACAGGGGAACACTGAAGCTTTCTTT
>TRBJ1-4|NA|NA|TRBV7-2
CASSPQGSHEKLFF
TGTGCCAGCAGCCCGCAGGGGTCTCATGAAAAACTGTTTTTT
>TRBJ1-1|NA|TRBD1|TRBV15
CATSRGRGMNTEAFF
TGTGCCACCAGCAGGGGCAGGGGGATGAACACTGAAGCTTTCTTT
>TRBJ1-5|NA|TRBD1|TRBV6-2/TRBV6-3
CASSYGLGLWTGPYSNQPQHF
TGTGCCAGCAGTTACGGCCTGGGTCTTTGGACAGGGCCCTATAGCAATCAGCCCCAGCATTTT
>TRBJ1-2|NA|NA|TRBV7-2
CASSLNRVKTYGYTF
TGTGCCAGCAGCCTTAACAGAGTAAAGACGTATGGCTACACCTTC
>TRBJ1-1|NA|NA|TRBV7-6
CASSWTEAFF
TGTGCCAGCAGCTGGACAGAAGCTTTCTTT
>TRBJ2-3|NA|TRBD2|TRBV3-1/TRBV3-2
CASSQGTSGGLITDTQYF
TGTGCCAGCAGCCAAGGGACTAGCGGGGGGCTTATCACAGATACGCAGTATTTT
>TRBJ2-5|NA|TRBD1|TRBV7-9
CASRTGTASQETQYF
TGTGCCAGCAGAACCGGGACAGCCTCCCAAGAGACCCAGTACTTC
>TRBJ1-5|NA|NA|TRBV21-1
CASSTSGQGAEPQHF
TGTGCCAGCAGCACCTCAGGACAGGGGGCAGAGCCCCAGCATTTT
>TRBJ1-5|NA|NA|TRBV21-1
CASSIGTGGNQPQHF
TGTGCCAGCAGCATAGGGACAGGGGGGAATCAGCCCCAGCATTTT
>TRBJ2-1|once|TRBD2|TRBV7-3
CASSHGTSGHNEQFF
TGTGCCAGCAGTCACGGGACTAGCGGGCACAATGAGCAGTTCTTC
>TRBJ1-2|few|TRBD1|TRBV25-1
CASSETGGILDYGYTF
TGTGCCAGCAGTGAGACAGGGGGAATTCTGGACTATGGCTACACCTTC
>TRBJ1-3|NA|NA|TRBV28
CASSSPLEGRNTIYF
TGTGCCAGCAGTTCCCCTCTGGAGGGAAGGAACACCATATATTTT
>TRBJ1-5|NA|NA|TRBV5-6
CASSLAGYSNQPQHF
TGTGCCAGCAGCTTGGCGGGTTATAGCAATCAGCCCCAGCATTTT
>TRBJ2-3|NA|NA|TRBV7-2
CASSPGSSTDTQYF
TGTGCCAGCAGTCCGGGAAGTAGCACAGATACGCAGTATTTT
>TRBJ1-5|NA|NA|TRBV19
CASTILTGKGNQPQHF
TGTGCCAGTACCATTCTTACAGGGAAAGGCAATCAGCCCCAGCATTTT
>TRBJ2-3|NA|TRBD2|TRBV6-4
CASSDSTSGGADTQYF
TGTGCCAGCAGTGACTCGACTAGCGGGGGGGCAGATACGCAGTATTTT
>TRBJ1-1|NA|NA|TRBV6-1
CASSEPLLEERNTEAFF
TGTGCCAGCAGTGAACCCTTACTCGAGGAGCGGAACACTGAAGCTTTCTTT
>TRBJ2-3|NA|NA|TRBV14
CASSLLWGPLGDTQYF
TGTGCCAGCAGCCTCCTTTGGGGGCCCTTGGGGGATACGCAGTATTTT
>TRBJ2-5|NA|TRBD2|TRBV19
CASSISGLAGTQETQYF
TGTGCCAGTAGTATTTCCGGGCTAGCGGGGACACAAGAGACCCAGTACTTC
>TRBJ1-1|once|NA|TRBV5-1
CASSLEAGADEAFF
TGCGCCAGCAGCTTGGAGGCGGGTGCGGATGAAGCTTTCTTT
>TRBJ2-1|NA|NA|TRBV9
CASSPTDRRDEQFF
TGTGCCAGCAGCCCGACCGACAGGCGGGATGAGCAGTTCTTC
>TRBJ1-2|NA|TRBD1|TRBV6-5
CASSRQGALGYTF
TGTGCCAGCAGCCGACAGGGGGCGCTGGGCTACACCTTC
>TRBJ1-2|NA|NA|TRBV19
CASSLTGHYGYTF
TGTGCCAGTAGTCTCACCGGTCACTATGGCTACACCTTC
>TRBJ1-2|NA|TRBD1|TRBV28
CASNPQGAGYGYTF
TGTGCCAGCAATCCACAGGGGGCTGGCTATGGCTACACCTTC
>TRBJ2-1|NA|TRBD1|TRBV9
CASSVVGTGGINEQFF
TGTGCCAGCAGCGTAGTAGGGACAGGGGGCATCAATGAGCAGTTCTTC
>TRBJ1-6|NA|NA|TRBV19
CASSSPPGTTYNSPLHF
TGTGCCAGTAGTTCCCCACCCGGGACAACTTATAATTCACCCCTCCACTTT
>TRBJ1-2|NA|NA|TRBV30
CAWTTLGPYGYTF
TGTGCCTGGACCACACTGGGGCCCTATGGCTACACCTTC
>TRBJ1-2|NA|NA|TRBV7-2
CASSLEAGNYGYTF
TGTGCCAGCAGCTTAGAAGCAGGAAACTATGGCTACACCTTC